The 28 T cell receptor beta chains listed next were all sequenced from one sample in a study of OX40 agonist ivuxolimab in advanced cancers. Libraries came from the immunoSEQ multiplex PCR assay. The source is immuneACCESS, and TCRdb retained only in-frame sequences with V and J called. Part of the clones is not carried over; for the studies checked, unresolved V genes explain less than half of this, and the remainder is unexplained. This sample gives just under 75,000 clones in total; 80% to 95% of them show up just once. Of the sample, 0.5% to 0.55% falls within the top ten clones. This specimen was CD4+ or CD8+ T cells sorted from blood, taken in a trial of the OX40 agonist ivuxolimab. These receptors all come from an adult with an advanced solid tumor such as melanoma, head and neck, liver or kidney cancer.

In DNA form, the CDR3 reads TGTGCCAGCAGTCCCGGGTCAAGGGGGCAGAATGAAGCTTTCTTT. Encoded protein: CASSPGSRGQNEAFF. This chain connects TRBV6-5 to TRBJ1-1, with 7 nucleotides matching TRBD1. CDR1 is MNHEY, CDR2 SVGAGI, per germline. The CDR3 length is 15 residues. J was trimmed by 7 bases and V by 5 bases; bases with no gene match: 13.

The genes are TRBV28 and TRBJ2-5; TRBD1 might be the D (5 bases). The V gene's germline CDR1 is MDHEN and CDR2 SYDVKM. Trimming removed 7 bases at V and 0 bases at J, with 12 bases between. This CDR3 spans 14 amino acids. The CDR3 region is CASTSGRYQETQYF. The DNA of the CDR3 is TGTGCCAGCACCTCAGGGCGGTACCAAGAGACCCAGTACTTC.

The gene calls are TRBV19 and TRBJ1-5; possibly TRBD1 for D (6 bases). V was shortened by 7 bases and J by 2 bases, with 15 bases between the two germline ends. This CDR3 comprises 15 residues. Germline V gene lookup returns CDR1 LNHDA and CDR2 SQIVND (reference sequence). Here the CDR3 DNA reads TGTGCCAGTACCATACAGGGTCTGGGCAATCAGCCCCAGCATTTT. This codes for CASTIQGLGNQPQHF.

In this sample, this clone turned up once. This same CDR3 is encoded by further DNA sequences in the sample. The V call is TRBV19, the J call TRBJ2-1; 8 nucleotides align to TRBD1. The CDR3 has 15 residues. Looked up from germline, CDR1 is LNHDA and CDR2 is SQIVND (reference sequence). V dropped 1 base and J dropped 4; count of bases not matched to a gene: 3. Here the CDR3 reads CASSIGQGAYNEQFF. The CDR3 DNA is TGTGCCAGTAGTATAGGGCAGGGGGCTTACAATGAGCAGTTCTTC.

J is TRBJ2-2 and V is TRBV5-1, with 7 bases aligning to TRBD2. This CDR3 spans 15 amino acids. The germline gives CDR1 SGHRS, CDR2 YFSETQ. V shed 3 bases and J 8 bases; nucleotides not matched to a gene: 10. The CDR3 region has the DNA TGCGCCAGCAGCTCGCAGCGGACTAGTGGTGGGGAGCTGTTTTTT. Translation: CASSSQRTSGGELFF.

Note on this clone: Other DNA sequences in this sample translate to the same CDR3. This sequence joins TRBV19 and TRBJ2-6; D uncertain. Per the germline V gene, CDR1 is LNHDA and CDR2 is SQIVND (reference sequence). CDR3 length: 14 residues. V was shortened by 1 base and J by 2 bases, with 3 bases between the two germline ends. The CDR3 region is CASSIGAGANVLTF. CDR3 nucleotides: TGTGCCAGTAGTATAGGGGCTGGGGCCAACGTCCTGACTTTC.

The chain recombines TRBV7-2 with TRBJ2-3; TRBD1 aligns across 10 bases. Germline-derived CDR1 and CDR2 are SGHTA and FQGNSA. The junction had 12 bases not matched to a gene; V was cut back by 5 bases and J by 4 bases. The CDR3 covers 17 residues. CDR3 DNA sequence: TGTGCCAGCAGCCGACCCCCCGGGACAGGGGTTGCAGATACGCAGTATTTT. Translated, it gives CASSRPPGTGVADTQYF.

Remarks on this clone: Other nucleotide sequences in the sample specify the same CDR3. This chain links TRBV4-2 with TRBJ2-7; the match to TRBD2 covers 8 bases. The trim removed 0 bases at V and 5 bases at J, leaving 6 bases unmatched. The V gene's germline CDR1 is LGHNA and CDR2 YNFKEQ. The CDR3 sequence is 15 residues long. The CDR3 loop reads CASSQEKREFDEQYF. Here the CDR3 DNA reads TGTGCCAGCAGCCAAGAGAAGCGGGAGTTTGACGAGCAGTACTTC.

The chain uses TRBV27 and TRBJ1-6; the match to TRBD1 covers 9 bases. This CDR3 is 13 amino acids long. V trimming: 6 bases; J trimming: 9 bases; junction bases outside the gene matches: 3. Germline V gene data show CDR1 as MNHEY and CDR2 as SMNVEV (reference sequence). This CDR3 reads CASRGTGTSPLHF. In DNA form, the CDR3 reads TGTGCCAGCAGAGGGACAGGGACTTCACCCCTCCACTTT.

This clone is a singleton in its sample. The chain recombines TRBV29-1 with TRBJ1-1; tentative D call: TRBD1 (5 bases). CDR3 length equals 13 residues. Trimming left V 4 bases short and J 4 bases short, with 13 bases between. Germline-derived CDR1 and CDR2 are SQVTM and ANQGSEA. The CDR3 is CSVAQTGGTEAFF. CDR3 DNA sequence: TGCAGCGTTGCTCAAACTGGGGGCACTGAAGCTTTCTTT.

The chain uses TRBV28 and TRBJ2-5; 9 bases line up with TRBD2. In germline, CDR1 is MDHEN, CDR2 SYDVKM. The CDR3 covers 14 residues. With 6 bases clipped from V and 4 bases from J, the junction kept 6 bases outside the gene matches. The CDR3 DNA is TGTGCCAGCAGGGCTTCGCGGGAGGGAGAGACCCAGTACTTC. It specifies CASRASREGETQYF.

The chain uses TRBV30 and TRBJ1-3, with D possibly TRBD1 on 5 matching bases. Trimming cost V 0 bases and J 3 bases, with 15 bases left between them. The germline V gene has CDR1 GTSNPN and CDR2 SVGIG (reference sequence). The CDR3 sequence is 16 residues long. CDR3 in amino acids: CAWSVLSGTFGNTIYF. CDR3 bases: TGTGCCTGGAGTGTACTCTCTGGGACCTTTGGAAACACCATATATTTT.

The chain uses TRBV30 and TRBJ1-2, with D possibly matching TRBD1 (6 bases). V was trimmed by 8 bases and J by 10 bases, leaving 11 bases between them. Germline-derived CDR1 and CDR2 are GTSNPN and SVGIG (reference sequence). The CDR3 contains 9 residues. The CDR3 here is CAEGESYTF. The CDR3 region has the DNA TGTGCCGAGGGGGAATCCTACACCTTC. Full variable domain (missing parts from reference TRBV30 and TRBJ1-2): SQTIHQWPATLVQPVGSPLSLECTVEGTSNPNLYWYRQAAGRGLQLLFYSVGIGQISSEVPQNLSASRPQDRQFILSSKKLLLSDSGFYLCAEGESYTFGSGTRLTVV.

J is TRBJ2-1 and V is TRBV6-6; the D gene is possibly TRBD2 (5 bases). Trimming shortened V by 0 bases and J by 10 bases, and 16 bases separated the two germline ends. CDR3 length: 15 residues. Germline CDR1 and CDR2: MNHNY and SVGAGI (reference sequence). The CDR3 reads CASSYSGLSHHEQFF. CDR3 sequence (DNA): TGTGCCAGCAGTTACTCCGGACTGTCCCACCACGAGCAGTTCTTC.

V gene TRBV7-3 combines with J gene TRBJ1-1; no clear D. CDR3 length: 13 amino acids. The germline V gene has CDR1 SGHTA and CDR2 FQGTGA. V lost 4 bases, J lost 11 bases, and 17 bases lay in between. The CDR3 here is CASSSDPASGAFF. DNA of the CDR3: TGTGCCAGCAGCTCGGACCCAGCCAGCGGGGCTTTCTTT.

The chain has TRBV9 and TRBJ2-1; D is possibly TRBD1 or TRBD2 (5 bases each). With 2 bases removed from V and 7 bases from J, the gap between germline ends came to 10 bases. The CDR3 is made up of 13 amino acids. The germline CDR1 and CDR2 sequences are SGDLS and YYNGEE. The CDR3 region is CASSVLRGNEQFF. DNA of the CDR3: TGTGCCAGCAGCGTCCTGAGGGGTAATGAGCAGTTCTTC.

The chain links TRBV6-5 to TRBJ2-4, with 10 bases fitting TRBD2. The V gene end was trimmed by 5 bases and the J gene end by 8 bases; junction bases not matched to a gene: 9. In germline, CDR1 is MNHEY, CDR2 SVGAGI. The CDR3 covers 15 residues. CDR3 sequence: CASSKQLAGNDIQYF. CDR3 coding DNA: TGTGCCAGCAGTAAACAACTAGCGGGAAATGACATTCAGTACTTC.

The chain is built from TRBV7-2 and TRBJ1-1, with TRBD1 as a possible D gene (6 bases). The germline CDR1 and CDR2 sequences are SGHTA and FQGNSA. Deletions cut 4 bases from V and 1 base from J, with 7 bases between. The CDR3 consists of 13 residues. The CDR3 sequence: CASSSGQNTEAFF. The CDR3 region has the DNA TGTGCCAGCAGCTCGGGACAGAACACTGAAGCTTTCTTT.

The V call is TRBV5-5, the J call TRBJ2-1, with D perhaps given as TRBD1 or TRBD2 (5 bases each). Germline CDR1 SGHKS, CDR2 YYEKEE (reference sequence). The V end was cut by 4 bases, the J end by 7 bases, with 21 bases between. This CDR3 is built from 16 residues. The CDR3 region is CASSREWGSTGNEQFF. DNA for the CDR3: TGTGCCAGCAGCCGTGAGTGGGGGAGTACGGGGAATGAGCAGTTCTTC. Full variable domain (outside the CDR3, taken from reference TRBV5-5 and TRBJ2-1): DAGVTQSPTHLIKTRGQQVTLRCSPISGHKSVSWYQQVLGQGPQFIFQYYEKEERGRGNFPDRFSARQFPNYSSELNVNALLLGDSALYLCASSREWGSTGNEQFFGPGTRLTVL.

The chain employs TRBV4-3 and TRBJ1-1; D remains unclear. The V gene lost 0 bases and the J gene lost 1 base, with 15 bases spanning the gap. This CDR3 has 17 residues. CDR1 and CDR2 from the germline V gene are LGHNA and YSLEER. The CDR3: CASSQDLRGLSNTEAFF. DNA of the CDR3: TGCGCCAGCAGCCAAGATCTGCGAGGGCTCTCGAACACTGAAGCTTTCTTT.

In DNA, the CDR3 is TGTGCCAGCAGGCCCGGGACTAGCGGGAGGGGCACAGATACGCAGTATTTT. This sequence encodes CASRPGTSGRGTDTQYF. The gene calls are TRBV27 and TRBJ2-3, with 16 bases matching TRBD2. This CDR3 region has 17 residues. Per the germline V gene, CDR1 is MNHEY and CDR2 is SMNVEV (reference sequence). Losses at the gene ends were 6 bases for V and 1 base for J; bases not matched to a gene: 4.

Only one count was recorded for this clone. The chain is built from TRBV6-6 and TRBJ2-7, with TRBD2 as a possible D gene (5 bases). V gave up 7 bases and J gave up 2 bases, with 9 bases separating them. The CDR3 runs 12 residues. Per the germline V gene, CDR1 is MNHNY and CDR2 is SVGAGI (reference sequence). CDR3 protein: CASTAGTYEQYF. The DNA of the CDR3 is TGTGCCAGCACGGCGGGCACCTACGAGCAGTACTTC.

The gene calls are TRBV11-3 and TRBJ2-1, with TRBD2 matching over 7 bases. CDR3 length equals 13 residues. With V trimmed by 6 bases and J by 9 bases, 8 bases remained unmatched. The germline V gene has CDR1 SGHNT and CDR2 YENEEA. This CDR3 reads CASSLAGAGEQFF. The CDR3 nucleotides read TGTGCCAGCAGTCTTGCGGGAGCGGGTGAGCAGTTCTTC.

CDR3 sequence: CASSLVGDSATDTQYF. The CDR3 coding sequence is TGTGCCAGCAGCTTAGTGGGCGACTCTGCCACAGATACGCAGTATTTT. The chain recombines TRBV7-2 with TRBJ2-3; D gene ambiguous. The CDR3 spans 16 residues. Germline CDR1 SGHTA, CDR2 FQGNSA. The ends were cut back, 1 base at V and 2 bases at J, with 13 bases in the middle.

V usage is TRBV7-9 and J usage is TRBJ2-3; the match to TRBD2 covers 9 bases. V was clipped by 5 bases and J by 4 bases; unmatched bases: 10. The CDR3 extends over 16 amino acids. The germline gives CDR1 SEHNR, CDR2 FQNEAQ (reference sequence). The CDR3 is CASSLLAGPGADTQYF. The CDR3, as DNA: TGTGCCAGCAGCCTTCTAGCGGGACCAGGGGCAGATACGCAGTATTTT. The complete variable domain, with remaining parts taken from reference TRBV7-9 and TRBJ2-3, reads DTGVSQNPRHKITKRGQNVTFRCDPISEHNRLYWYRQTLGQGPEFLTYFQNEAQLEKSRLLSDRFSAERPKGSFSTLEIQRTEQGDSAMYLCASSLLAGPGADTQYFGPGTRLTVL.

The V call is TRBV27, the J call TRBJ1-4; no definite D call. Germline CDR1 reads MNHEY; CDR2 reads SMNVEV (reference sequence). CDR3 length equals 13 residues. Deletions cut 5 bases from V and 4 bases from J, with 8 bases between. CDR3 in amino acids: CASSTTYNEKLFF. The DNA of the CDR3 is TGTGCCAGCAGTACCACCTATAATGAAAAACTGTTTTTT.

V and J are TRBV7-6 and TRBJ2-1; D not certain. V gave up 1 base and J gave up 7 bases, with 14 bases separating them. This CDR3 has 15 amino acids. The germline V gene encodes CDR1 SGHVS and CDR2 FNYEAQ. As DNA, the CDR3 is TGTGCCAGCAGCTTAGAGCTCGGCGCCTGGAATGAGCAGTTCTTC. Translated, it gives CASSLELGAWNEQFF. The full variable domain, completed using reference TRBV7-6 and TRBJ2-1, is GAGVSQSPRYKVTKRGQDVALRCDPISGHVSLYWYRQALGQGPEFLTYFNYEAQQDKSGLPNDRFSAERPEGSISTLTIQRTEQRDSAMYRCASSLELGAWNEQFFGPGTRLTVL.

The genes are TRBV5-1 and TRBJ2-6; the D is unclear. The CDR3 sequence is 15 residues long. Germline V gene lookup returns CDR1 SGHRS and CDR2 YFSETQ. Trimming stripped 5 bases from V and 0 bases from J, with 9 bases between. The chain's CDR3 is CASRDASSGANVLTF. The CDR3 DNA reads as TGCGCCAGCAGGGACGCAAGCTCTGGGGCCAACGTCCTGACTTTC.